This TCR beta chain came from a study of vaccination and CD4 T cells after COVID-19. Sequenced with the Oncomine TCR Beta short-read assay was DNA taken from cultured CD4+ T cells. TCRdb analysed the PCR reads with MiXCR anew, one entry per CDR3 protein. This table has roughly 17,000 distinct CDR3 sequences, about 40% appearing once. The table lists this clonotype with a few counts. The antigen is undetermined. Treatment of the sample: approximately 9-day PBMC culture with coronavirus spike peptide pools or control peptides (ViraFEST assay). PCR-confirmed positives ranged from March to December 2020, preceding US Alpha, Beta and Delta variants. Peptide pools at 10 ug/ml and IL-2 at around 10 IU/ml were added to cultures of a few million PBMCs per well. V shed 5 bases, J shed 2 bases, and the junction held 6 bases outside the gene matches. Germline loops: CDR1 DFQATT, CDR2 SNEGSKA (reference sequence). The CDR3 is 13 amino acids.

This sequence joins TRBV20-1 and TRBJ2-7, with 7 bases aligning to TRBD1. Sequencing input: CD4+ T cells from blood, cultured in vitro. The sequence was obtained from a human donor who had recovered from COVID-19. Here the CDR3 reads CSAGTVDTYEQYF. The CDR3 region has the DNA TGCAGTGCTGGGACAGTTGATACCTACGAGCAGTACTTC.